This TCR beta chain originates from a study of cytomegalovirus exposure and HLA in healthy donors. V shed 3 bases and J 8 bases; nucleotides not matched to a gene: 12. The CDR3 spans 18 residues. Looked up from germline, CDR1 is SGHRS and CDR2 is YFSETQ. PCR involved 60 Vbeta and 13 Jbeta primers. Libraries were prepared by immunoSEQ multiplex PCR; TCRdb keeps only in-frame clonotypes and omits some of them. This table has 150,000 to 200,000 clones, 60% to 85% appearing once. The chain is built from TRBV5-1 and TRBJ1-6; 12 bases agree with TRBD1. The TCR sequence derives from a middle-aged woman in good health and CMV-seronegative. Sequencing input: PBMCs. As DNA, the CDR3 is TGCGCCAGCAGCTCAGTCCCGGGACAGGGGGCTGGGTATTCACCCCTCCACTTT. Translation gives CASSSVPGQGAGYSPLHF. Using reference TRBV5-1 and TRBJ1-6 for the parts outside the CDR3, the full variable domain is KAGVTQTPRYLIKTRGQQVTLSCSPISGHRSVSWYQQTPGQGLQFLFEYFSETQRNKGNFPGRFSGRQFSNSRSEMNVSTLELGDSALYLCASSSVPGQGAGYSPLHFGNGTRLTVT.